This TCR beta chain was profiled in a study of blood T cells in healthy people across ages (dated by TCRdb to the mid-2010s). For the wider study: In model experiments, roughly one uniquely barcoded TCR beta cDNA molecule per two T cells was captured by template switching. Age-related changes in TCR beta repertoire diversity were measured in the study by deep sequencing normalized with unique cDNA molecular identifiers. The donors were split into four age groups: young (average about 15 years), middle-aged (about 40), aged (more than 60) and long-lived (under 90). To avoid experimental bias, donors of different ages were distributed randomly across sequencing lanes. Two additional independent replicas of 1 million unique cDNA reads from the same blood draw were analyzed for two donors (one aged 18 to 29 and one aged 80 or older).

Libraries were constructed by 5' RACE. Sequencing took place on an Illumina HiSeq 2500. A second PCR of about 7 to 12 cycles was run with a J-beta primer mix and a sample-barcoded 5' primer. Each TCR beta cDNA molecule received a unique molecular identifier from a template-switch 5' adaptor carrying 12 random nucleotides. Each sample yielded at least 3 million CDR3-containing paired-end reads. The Mint cDNA synthesis kit, primed by a TRBC-specific oligonucleotide, was used to synthesize first-strand cDNA from all RNA. Following uracil-DNA glycosylase treatment, all cDNA underwent a first 18-cycle PCR with the universal primers M1SS and BC2_uni_R. In the original analysis: Each sample was normalized by randomly selecting 1 million high-quality reads, each carrying a distinct molecular identifier. Instead of being binned into consensus sequences, reads with shared molecular identifiers were discarded. CDR3 identification, clonotype clustering and error correction used MiTCR with a Q25 quality threshold and the strictest error-elimination algorithm. A nonparametric unseen species model with Euler transformation was used to estimate lower-bound total TCR beta diversity. TCRdb passed the public sequencing reads through fastp at Q25 and MiXCR, retaining productive beta sequences. Rows matching on CDR3 protein sequence are summarized as one entry with the most common DNA and genes. TCRdb's processing, not the study's, gives the V and J calls here. The sample table holds about 1,400,000 distinct CDR3 sequences, of which roughly 40% were seen once. The ten largest clones represent roughly 7.7% of the sample.

Systemically healthy Caucasian individuals from Russia, about 38 in total and aged roughly 6 to 95 years, were included as donors. Each donor gave 8 to 10 milliliters of peripheral blood, drawn into EDTA-treated Vacutainer tubes. PBMCs were isolated by Ficoll-Paque density-gradient centrifugation, with at least 6 million obtained per sample. Trizol reagent was used to extract total RNA from the PBMCs, yielding at least 5.5 micrograms per sample. For every donor, an aliquot of PBMCs went through flow cytometry to measure the percentages of naive CD45RAhigh/CD27high T cells. Of note for this clonotype: Its antigen has not been determined. It has no much larger one-base neighbor in the sample; base qualities were not kept.

Based on the germline V gene, the CDR1 and CDR2 sequences are SNHLY and FYNNEI. The CDR3 sequence holds 15 residues, the cysteine and phenylalanine included. Kept here is only the CDR3 DNA, which spans 45 bases and is read in frame from base 1. Study-wide conclusions, independent of this receptor: A strong correlation was found between observed TCR beta diversity and the percentage of naive T cells measured by flow cytometry. Conclusive comparison of naive and antigen-experienced compartments was prevented by the profiling of bulk unsorted PBMCs. Compared with the aged group, the long-lived group had more naive CD4+ T cells, fewer expanded clones and increased TCR diversity, suggesting age selection. As age increased, observed TCR beta diversity per million T cells dropped in a roughly linear way, and a significant reduction was already evident by age 40. Because donor CMV infection status was unknown, age-related changes in expanded clonotypes were potentially confounded. Estimates of total diversity based on one million sequenced T cells were considered lower bounds and underestimates.

The chain links TRBV2 with TRBJ2-5, with 13 bases aligning to TRBD2. The J call may be in error: the DNA end matches TRBJ2-7 better. Sequencing used blood. This receptor was obtained from a woman aged 18-29 years in good health. The DNA sequence is as follows: TGTGCCAGCAGTGATATGGGACTAGCGGGGAGCGAGCAGTACTTC. Translated, this gives CASSDMGLAGSEQYF.